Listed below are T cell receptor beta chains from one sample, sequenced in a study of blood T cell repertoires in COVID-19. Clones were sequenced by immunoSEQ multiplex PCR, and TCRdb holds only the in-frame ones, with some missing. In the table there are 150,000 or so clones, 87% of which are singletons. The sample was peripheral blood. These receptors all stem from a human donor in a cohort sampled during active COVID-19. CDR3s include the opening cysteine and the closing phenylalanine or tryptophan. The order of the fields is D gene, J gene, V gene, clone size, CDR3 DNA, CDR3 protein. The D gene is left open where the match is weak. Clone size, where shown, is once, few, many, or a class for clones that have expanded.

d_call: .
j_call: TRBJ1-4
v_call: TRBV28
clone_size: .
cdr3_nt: TGTGCCAGCAGTTTTAGTGACTCGGTGGAAAAACTGTTTTTT
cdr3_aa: CASSFSDSVEKLFF

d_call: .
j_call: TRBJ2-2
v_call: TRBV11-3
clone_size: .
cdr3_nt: TGTGCCAGCAGCTTAGGGCCCACCGGGGAGCTGTTTTTT
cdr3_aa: CASSLGPTGELFF

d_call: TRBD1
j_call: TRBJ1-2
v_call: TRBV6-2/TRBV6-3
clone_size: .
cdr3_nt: TGTGCCAGCAGCGACGGGACAGGGAACTATGGCTACACCTTC
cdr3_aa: CASSDGTGNYGYTF

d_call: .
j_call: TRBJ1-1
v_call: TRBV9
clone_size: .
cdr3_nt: TGTGCCAGCAGCCCGGGGGGGGGCACTGAAGCTTTCTTT
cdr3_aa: CASSPGGGTEAFF

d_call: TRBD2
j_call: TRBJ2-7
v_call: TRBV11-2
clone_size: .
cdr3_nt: TGTGCCAGCAGCTTACGAAGCCTAGCGGACCCCTACGAGCAGTACTTC
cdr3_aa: CASSLRSLADPYEQYF

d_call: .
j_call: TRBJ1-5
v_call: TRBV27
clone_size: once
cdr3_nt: TGTGCCAGCAGTTTCACAGGGCCGCATCAGCCCCAGCATTTT
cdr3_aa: CASSFTGPHQPQHF

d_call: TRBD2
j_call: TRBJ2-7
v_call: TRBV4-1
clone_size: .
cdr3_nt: TGCGCCAGCAGCACCACTAGCGGGAAGGGTATAGGCGAGCAGTACTTC
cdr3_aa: CASSTTSGKGIGEQYF

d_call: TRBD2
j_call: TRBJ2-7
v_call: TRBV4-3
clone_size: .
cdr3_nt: TGCGCCAGCAGCCCACTAGCGGGGGGGGTCTACGAGCAGTACTTC
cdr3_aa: CASSPLAGGVYEQYF

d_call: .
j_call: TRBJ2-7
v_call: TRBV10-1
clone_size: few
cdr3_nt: TGCGCCAGCGGGACACCATCCTACGAGCAGTACTTC
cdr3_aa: CASGTPSYEQYF

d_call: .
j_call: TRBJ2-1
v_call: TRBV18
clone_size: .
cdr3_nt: TGTGCCAGCTCCTGGTCGGGGGGCCCCTACAATGAGCAGTTCTTC
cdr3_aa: CASSWSGGPYNEQFF

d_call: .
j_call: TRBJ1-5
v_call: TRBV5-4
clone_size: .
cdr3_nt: TGTGCCAGCAGCTTGGATGGACTTCAGCCCCAGCATTTT
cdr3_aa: CASSLDGLQPQHF

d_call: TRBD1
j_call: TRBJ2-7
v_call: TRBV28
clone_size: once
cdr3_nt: TGTGCCAGCAGCCAAACTATTGGACAGGGAATGCCCTACGAGCAGTACTTC
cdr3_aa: CASSQTIGQGMPYEQYF

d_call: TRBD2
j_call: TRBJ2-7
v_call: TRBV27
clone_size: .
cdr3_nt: TGTGCCAGCAGTGCCAAAGCGGGAGCTATAGGCGAGCAGTACTTC
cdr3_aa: CASSAKAGAIGEQYF

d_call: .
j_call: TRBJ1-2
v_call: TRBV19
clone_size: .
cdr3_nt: TGTGCCAGTTCTCCCCTGGGGGGAGGCTACACCTTC
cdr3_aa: CASSPLGGGYTF

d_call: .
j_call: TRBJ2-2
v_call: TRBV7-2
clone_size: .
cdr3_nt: TGTGCCAGCAGCTTAGACAGGTTTCCACCCGGGGAGCTGTTTTTT
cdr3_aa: CASSLDRFPPGELFF

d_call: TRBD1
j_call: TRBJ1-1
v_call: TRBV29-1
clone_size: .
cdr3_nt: TGCAGCGTCTACAGGGGCACTGAAGCTTTCTTT
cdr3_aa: CSVYRGTEAFF

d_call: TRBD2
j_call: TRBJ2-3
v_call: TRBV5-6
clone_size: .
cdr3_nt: TGTGCCAGCAGCTTGGCTGGGACTAGCGGGTTCACAGATACGCAGTATTTT
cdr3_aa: CASSLAGTSGFTDTQYF

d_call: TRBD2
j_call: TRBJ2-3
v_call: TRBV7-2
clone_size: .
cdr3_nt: TGTGCCAGCAGCTTTTATACTAGCGGGGGTGGGGATACGCAGTATTTT
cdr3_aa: CASSFYTSGGGDTQYF

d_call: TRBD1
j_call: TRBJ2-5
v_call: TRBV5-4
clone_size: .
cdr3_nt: TGTGCCAGCAGCTTCGACAGGGGGCGAGAGACCCAGTACTTC
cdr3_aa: CASSFDRGRETQYF

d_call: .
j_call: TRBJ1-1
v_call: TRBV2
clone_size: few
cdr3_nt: TGTGCCAGCAGTGGACAATTTAACACTGAAGCTTTCTTT
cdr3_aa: CASSGQFNTEAFF

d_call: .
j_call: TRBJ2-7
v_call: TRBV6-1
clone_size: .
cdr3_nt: TGTGCCAGCAGTGACCCTGGGGACAAGGGTCTCCTCCACTACGAGCAGTACTTC
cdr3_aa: CASSDPGDKGLLHYEQYF

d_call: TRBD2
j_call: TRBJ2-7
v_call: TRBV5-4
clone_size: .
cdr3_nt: TGTGCCAGCAGTCCACTAGCGGGAGTCTCCTACGAGCAGTACTTC
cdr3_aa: CASSPLAGVSYEQYF